The clone carrying this T cell receptor beta chain was detected a few times. Its antigen is currently unknown. Looked up from germline, CDR1 is SGHKS and CDR2 is YYEKEE (reference sequence). The germline V and J ends were trimmed by 6 bases and 8 bases, with 17 bases remaining between them. CDR3 length: 13 amino acids. This record belongs to a study of CD8 T cells in ankylosing spondylitis. TCRdb re-derived calls from the 5' RACE reads in MiXCR, one entry per CDR3 protein. The data hold 240,000 or so distinct CDR3 sequences, with roughly 8.6% observed a single time. Study-wide results and caveats: Seemingly characteristic of ankylosing spondylitis blood was a TCR beta motif consisting of about 8 highly homologous variants. In ankylosing spondylitis patients, matched synovial fluid reportedly showed significant enrichment of disease-linked clones.

The chain is built from TRBV5-5 and TRBJ1-1, with D unclear. The TCR was taken from a male donor with ankylosing spondylitis or in good health (not recorded which). Sequencing was done on a sample of blood, either unsorted or a sorted T cell fraction (not recorded which). The CDR3 DNA reads TGTGCCAGCACCTCCTCTGCGGGGTCCGAAGCTTTCTTT. Its translation: CASTSSAGSEAFF.